A selection of T cell receptor beta chains follows, all from one sample in a study of shared clonotypes between healthy human individuals. Assay used: immunoSEQ multiplex PCR; TCRdb lists only in-frame clones, some missing. The data hold approximately 840,000 clones, with about 96% observed a single time. The sample was naive CD8+ T cells sorted from blood. These receptor sequences come from a man aged 25 to 45 in good health. Each CDR3 is given with its conserved first and last residue. D genes are given only for firm matches. Size is stated for part of the rows, as once, few or many counts, or as a class when the clone is expanded.

j_gene | abundance | v_gene | d_gene | CDR3aa | CDR3nt
TRBJ2-2 | - | TRBV11-2 | - | CASSSYPTRPNTGELFF | TGTGCCAGCAGCTCATACCCGACTAGACCGAACACCGGGGAGCTGTTTTTT
TRBJ1-1 | - | TRBV11-2 | - | CASSLYVADEAFF | TGTGCCAGCAGCTTATATGTGGCAGATGAAGCTTTCTTT
TRBJ2-1 | - | TRBV6-4 | TRBD2 | CASSTPAGANYNEQFF | TGTGCCAGCAGTACCCCGGCGGGAGCCAACTACAATGAGCAGTTCTTC
TRBJ1-2 | - | TRBV7-9 | - | CASSSTLRDSDGYTF | TGTGCCAGCAGCTCTACACTCAGGGACTCGGATGGCTACACCTTC
TRBJ2-7 | - | TRBV5-5 | - | CASSLTGTYYEQYF | TGTGCCAGCAGCTTGACTGGCACTTACTACGAGCAGTACTTC
TRBJ2-2 | - | TRBV2 | TRBD2 | CAIRLAGVRTGELFF | TGTGCCATTAGACTAGCGGGAGTTAGGACCGGGGAGCTGTTTTTT
TRBJ2-7 | - | TRBV25-1 | - | CASRAEPSYEQYF | TGTGCCAGCAGAGCGGAACCCTCCTACGAGCAGTACTTC
TRBJ1-2 | - | TRBV7-2 | - | CASSLDVRYGYTF | TGTGCCAGCAGTCTTGACGTCCGCTATGGCTACACCTTC
TRBJ2-7 | - | TRBV9 | - | CASSVAPDTYEQYF | TGTGCCAGCAGCGTAGCCCCGGACACCTACGAGCAGTACTTC
TRBJ1-2 | - | TRBV5-5 | TRBD1 | CASSLAGGEGGYGYTF | TGTGCCAGCAGCTTAGCAGGGGGCGAGGGTGGCTATGGCTACACCTTC
TRBJ2-7 | - | TRBV29-1 | TRBD2 | CSAEGTRGYEQYF | TGCAGCGCCGAAGGGACTAGAGGCTACGAGCAGTACTTC
TRBJ2-7 | - | TRBV10-3 | - | CAISENDGRPTAYEQYF | TGTGCCATCAGTGAGAACGACGGAAGACCCACGGCCTACGAGCAGTACTTC
TRBJ2-5 | once | TRBV14 | - | CASSQTGLGETQYF | TGTGCCAGCAGCCAAACAGGGTTGGGAGAGACCCAGTACTTC
TRBJ2-2 | - | TRBV27 | - | CASSPNTGELFF | TGTGCCAGCAGCCCCAATACCGGGGAGCTGTTTTTT
TRBJ2-7 | - | TRBV6-1 | TRBD2 | CAINSGGAAYEQYF | TGTGCCATCAATTCGGGAGGAGCTGCCTACGAGCAGTACTTC
TRBJ2-1 | - | TRBV28 | TRBD2 | CASTPTSGTYNEQFF | TGTGCCAGCACCCCAACTAGCGGTACCTACAATGAGCAGTTCTTC
TRBJ2-1 | - | TRBV18 | - | CASSPGDWSYNEQFF | TGTGCCAGCTCCCCAGGGGACTGGTCCTACAATGAGCAGTTCTTC
TRBJ2-1 | - | TRBV19 | TRBD1 | CASSLGRGGSEQFF | TGTGCCAGTAGCCTAGGAAGAGGGGGCAGTGAGCAGTTCTTC
TRBJ2-1 | - | TRBV19 | - | CASTPRVGRSSYNEQFF | TGTGCCAGTACCCCCAGGGTCGGTCGCAGCTCCTACAATGAGCAGTTCTTC
TRBJ1-5 | - | TRBV30 | TRBD1 | CAWSVGQGAEPQHF | TGTGCCTGGAGTGTGGGACAGGGGGCCGAGCCCCAGCATTTT
TRBJ1-1 | - | TRBV13 | TRBD1 | CASSTQGRGDTEAFF | TGTGCCAGCAGCACACAGGGGAGAGGGGACACTGAAGCTTTCTTT
TRBJ2-7 | - | TRBV4-3 | TRBD2 | CASSLRPPGLAGVGEQYF | TGCGCCAGCAGCCTCCGACCCCCGGGACTAGCGGGAGTGGGCGAGCAGTACTTC
TRBJ1-2 | - | TRBV5-1 | - | CASSPPALKSDGYTF | TGCGCCAGCAGCCCACCAGCCCTGAAGAGCGATGGCTACACCTTC
TRBJ2-7 | - | TRBV29-1 | - | CSGGTAYEQYF | TGCAGCGGGGGTACGGCGTACGAGCAGTACTTC
TRBJ2-1 | - | TRBV28 | - | CASSFSGAGYNEQFF | TGTGCCAGCAGTTTTAGTGGCGCGGGTTACAATGAGCAGTTCTTC
TRBJ2-1 | - | TRBV11-2 | TRBD2 | CASEGLAGANEQFF | TGTGCCAGCGAGGGACTAGCGGGAGCCAATGAGCAGTTCTTC
TRBJ2-7 | once | TRBV10-3 | TRBD1 | CAISDPGGPYEQYF | TGTGCCATCAGTGACCCAGGGGGCCCCTACGAGCAGTACTTC
TRBJ2-7 | - | TRBV7-8 | TRBD2 | CASSPMISASLAGVPLYEQYF | TGTGCCAGCAGCCCGATGATCTCGGCTTCGCTAGCGGGAGTTCCCCTCTACGAGCAGTACTTC
TRBJ2-3 | - | TRBV5-4 | - | CASSPFIGTVLDTQYF | TGTGCCAGCAGCCCCTTTATTGGGACGGTTTTGGATACGCAGTATTTT
TRBJ1-1 | - | TRBV6-1 | - | CASSELTGANTEAFF | TGTGCCAGCAGTGAGTTAACAGGAGCGAACACTGAAGCTTTCTTT
TRBJ2-6 | - | TRBV6-6 | TRBD2 | CASSGGAGANVLTF | TGTGCCAGCAGTGGGGGGGCTGGGGCCAACGTCCTGACTTTC
TRBJ1-1 | - | TRBV5-6 | - | CASSLAWSGILNTEAFF | TGTGCCAGCAGCTTGGCCTGGTCTGGCATTTTGAACACTGAAGCTTTCTTT
TRBJ2-3 | - | TRBV11-2 | - | CASSSLFSAGGATDTQYF | TGTGCCAGCAGCTCATTATTTAGCGCAGGTGGGGCAACAGATACGCAGTATTTT
TRBJ2-2 | few | TRBV28 | - | CASSFPGELFF | TGTGCCAGCAGTTTTCCCGGGGAGCTGTTTTTT
TRBJ2-7 | - | TRBV4-3 | - | CASSQRGTPSYEQYF | TGCGCCAGCAGCCAACGGGGTACCCCATCCTACGAGCAGTACTTC